This T cell receptor (beta chain) was retrieved from a study of vaccination and CD4 T cells after COVID-19. Across the study: Some control cultures received a CEFX pool, which served as the positive control. Others received an HIV-1 Nef pool or no peptide. Study findings and constraints: The median proportion of reactive clones detected only post-vaccination in convalescent patients was approximately 90%.

Once obtained from cultured CD4+ T cells, the DNA was sequenced using the Oncomine TCR Beta short-read assay. From cultured CD4+ T cells, genomic DNA was extracted. Each CDR3 protein is one row after TCRdb ran MiXCR on the PCR reads. The sample shows about 7,200 distinct CDR3 sequences, under 65% of them seen only once. In regard to this clonotype: The antigen is not known.

The treatment was: 10-day PBMC culture with coronavirus spike peptide pools or control peptides (ViraFEST assay). PBMCs, plated at roughly 2.2 million per well, were grown in the presence of roughly 9.2 IU/ml IL-2 and about 10 ug/ml peptide pools. V lost 1 base and J lost 10, with 10 bases in between. CDR3 length: 12 amino acids. Germline assignment: CDR1 SGHTA and CDR2 FQGNSA. The chain links TRBV7-2 to TRBJ1-1, with D maybe TRBD1 (5 bases). The sequence came from a human donor who had recovered from COVID-19. Specimen: CD4+ T cells from blood, cultured in vitro. The CDR3 DNA reads as TGTGCCAGCAGCTTAGATTCGGGGGGAGCTTTCTTT. Its protein is CASSLDSGGAFF. Full variable domain (outside the CDR3, taken from reference TRBV7-2 and TRBJ1-1): GAGVSQSPSNKVTEKGKDVELRCDPISGHTALYWYRQSLGQGLEFLIYFQGNSAPDKSGLPSDRFSAERTGGSVSTLTIQRTQQEDSAVYLCASSLDSGGAFFGQGTRLTVV.